The entry below gives a single TCR beta chain sequence along with its context. Its specificity is not known. These data originate in a study of cytomegalovirus exposure and HLA in healthy donors. Study observations and caveats: The later analysis indicated that the majority of CMV-associated TCR beta chains appeared HLA-restricted. Overall, around 150 TCR beta chains were annotated as cytomegalovirus-associated. Likely technical artifact: a cluster of highly shared sequence variants.

Use of 60 Vbeta and 13 Jbeta primers characterized the PCR. The protocol was immunoSEQ multiplex PCR, while the TCRdb copy is restricted to in-frame clones and leaves out a portion. The sample shows 150,000 to 200,000 clones, roughly 80% of them seen only once. The CDR3 has 15 amino acids. The V gene's germline CDR1 is ENHRY and CDR2 SYGVKD. The J segment lost 0 bases and the V segment lost 4 bases, leaving 2 bases of the junction unmatched. The sequencing sample was made of PBMCs. The chain uses TRBV10-3 and TRBJ2-7; 11 nucleotides agree with TRBD2. This sequence was found in a woman in her 40s in good health and CMV-seropositive. The CDR3 region has the DNA TGTGCCATCAGTGGAACTAGCGGGAGCTCCTACGAGCAGTACTTC. Translating gives CAISGTSGSSYEQYF.